Each of the 6 T cell receptor beta chains below was sequenced from the same sample in a study of blood T cell repertoires in COVID-19. The table came from immunoSEQ multiplex PCR; TCRdb's copy has only in-frame clones and leaves some out. The repertoire has fewer than 200,000 clones, 85% to 95% of them found once; the top ten carry under 5%. The sample taken for sequencing was peripheral blood. These receptor sequences come from a woman in her forties or fifties with acute or convalescent COVID-19.

This clone was observed once. This chain connects TRBV7-2 to TRBJ1-1; D gene ambiguous. The V end lost 6 bases, the J end lost 1 base, and 9 bases lay between the germline ends. This CDR3 spans 13 amino acids. Looked up from germline, CDR1 is SGHTA and CDR2 is FQGNSA. The DNA for the CDR3 is TGTGCCAGCAGACTAAAGGAGAACACTGAAGCTTTCTTT. Its protein product is CASRLKENTEAFF.

The chain is built from TRBV25-1 and TRBJ1-1; D remains ambiguous. The V end was cut by 8 bases, the J end by 3 bases, with 10 bases between. CDR3 length: 12 residues. Germline lookup yields CDR1 MGHDK and CDR2 SYGVNS. The CDR3 nucleotides read TGTGCCAGCGGAGACTCCTACACTGAAGCTTTCTTT. This encodes CASGDSYTEAFF.

This clone was picked up one time. The CDR3 loop reads CAWSVHRKTDTQYF. CDR3 DNA sequence: TGTGCCTGGAGTGTACACAGGAAGACAGATACGCAGTATTTT. The V and J genes are TRBV30 and TRBJ2-3, with D possibly TRBD1 on 5 matching bases. Germline loops: CDR1 GTSNPN, CDR2 SVGIG (reference sequence). The V end was cut by 0 bases, the J end by 3 bases, with 10 bases between. CDR3 length: 14 residues.

In this sample, this clone turned up a few times. The chain employs TRBV7-6 and TRBJ2-2, with 7 positions matching TRBD2. This CDR3 comprises 15 residues. V lost 5 bases and J lost 2; bases outside the gene matches: 5. Germline V gene sequence: CDR1 SGHVS, CDR2 FNYEAQ. CDR3 DNA sequence: TGTGCCAGCAGCCCCAGCGGGAAAAACACCGGGGAGCTGTTTTTT. Protein: CASSPSGKNTGELFF.

The chain employs TRBV6-5 and TRBJ1-1; D is perhaps TRBD1 (5 bases). The germline V gene has CDR1 MNHEY and CDR2 SVGAGI. The CDR3 runs 14 residues. Trimming took off 0 bases at V and 10 bases at J, with 15 bases between the two ends. The CDR3 DNA sequence: TGTGCCAGCAGTTACTCGGGGCAGGGTGGTGGAGCTTTCTTT. Its protein product is CASSYSGQGGGAFF.

The genes are TRBV10-3 and TRBJ1-2; 7 bases fit TRBD1. Per the germline V gene, CDR1 is ENHRY and CDR2 is SYGVKD. V gave up 6 bases and J gave up 8 bases; unmatched junction bases: 9. The CDR3 is 13 residues long. The CDR3 reads CAISPGQYEGYTF. Written as DNA, the CDR3 is TGTGCCATCAGCCCGGGACAGTACGAGGGCTACACCTTC.